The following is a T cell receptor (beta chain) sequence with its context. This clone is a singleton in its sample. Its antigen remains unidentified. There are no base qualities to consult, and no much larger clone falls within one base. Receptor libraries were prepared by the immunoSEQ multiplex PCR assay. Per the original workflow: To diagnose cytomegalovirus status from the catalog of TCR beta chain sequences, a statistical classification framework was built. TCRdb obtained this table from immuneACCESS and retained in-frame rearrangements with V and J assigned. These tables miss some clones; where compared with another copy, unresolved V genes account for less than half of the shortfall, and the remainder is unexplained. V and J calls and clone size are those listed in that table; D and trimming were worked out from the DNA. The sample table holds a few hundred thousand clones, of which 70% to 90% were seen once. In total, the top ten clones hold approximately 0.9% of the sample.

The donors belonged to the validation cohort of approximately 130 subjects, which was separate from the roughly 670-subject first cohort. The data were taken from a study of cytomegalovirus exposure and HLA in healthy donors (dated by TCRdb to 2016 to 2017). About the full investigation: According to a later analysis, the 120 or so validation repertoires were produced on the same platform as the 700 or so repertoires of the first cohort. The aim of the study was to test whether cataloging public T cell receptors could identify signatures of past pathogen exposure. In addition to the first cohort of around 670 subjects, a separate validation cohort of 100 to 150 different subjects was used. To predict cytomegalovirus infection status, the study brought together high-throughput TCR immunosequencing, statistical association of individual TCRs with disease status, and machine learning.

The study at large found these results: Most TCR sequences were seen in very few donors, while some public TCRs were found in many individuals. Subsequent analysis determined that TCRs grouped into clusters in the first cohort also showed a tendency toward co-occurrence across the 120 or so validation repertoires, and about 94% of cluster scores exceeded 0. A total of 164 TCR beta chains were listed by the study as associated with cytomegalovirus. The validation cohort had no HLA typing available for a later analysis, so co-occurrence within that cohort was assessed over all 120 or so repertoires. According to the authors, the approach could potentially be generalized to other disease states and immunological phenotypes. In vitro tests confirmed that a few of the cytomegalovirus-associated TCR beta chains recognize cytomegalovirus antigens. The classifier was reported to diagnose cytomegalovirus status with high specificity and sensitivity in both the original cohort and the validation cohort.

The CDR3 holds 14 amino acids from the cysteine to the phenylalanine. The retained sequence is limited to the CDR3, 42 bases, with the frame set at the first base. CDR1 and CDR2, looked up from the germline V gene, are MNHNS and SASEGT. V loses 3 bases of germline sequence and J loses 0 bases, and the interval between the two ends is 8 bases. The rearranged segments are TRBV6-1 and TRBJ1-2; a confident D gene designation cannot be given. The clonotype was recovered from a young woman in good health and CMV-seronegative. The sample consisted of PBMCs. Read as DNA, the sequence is TGTGCCAGCAGTGAGTCAATCCCTAACTATGGCTACACCTTC. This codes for CASSESIPNYGYTF.